These T cell receptor beta chains were read from a single sample in a study of T cell responses to AZD1222 COVID-19 vaccine. Only in-frame clones appear in the TCRdb table, and some are missing; sequencing was by immunoSEQ multiplex PCR. The table records 75,000 to 80,000 clones, more than 60% of them present only once. Sequences were derived from peripheral blood, sampled 28 days after the second dose of the MenACWY control vaccine. Receptor source: an adult who received the MenACWY meningococcal vaccine as a control. Each CDR3 is given with its conserved first and last residue. The D gene is left open where the match is weak. Expanded clones are given a class, and other clones once, few, many or no size at all.

abundance	v_gene	d_gene	j_gene	CDR3nt	CDR3aa
NA	TRBV4-1	TRBD2	TRBJ2-1	TGCGCCAGCAGCCAAGATCGGGATAGCGGGGTGGATGAGCAGTTCTTC	CASSQDRDSGVDEQFF
once	TRBV5-1	TRBD2	TRBJ2-7	TGCGCCAGCAGCTTGGCCAGCGGGAGCCCCAGCTACGAGCAGTACTTC	CASSLASGSPSYEQYF
NA	TRBV20-1	NA	TRBJ1-4	TGCAGTGCTAGTAGCGAGACAGTGGCTGAAAAACTGTTTTTT	CSASSETVAEKLFF
NA	TRBV9	TRBD1	TRBJ1-2	TGTGCCAGCAGCCCTCGGACAGGGGAGGACTATGGCTACACCTTC	CASSPRTGEDYGYTF
once	TRBV6-1	NA	TRBJ2-2	TGTGCCAGCAGTGAACGGAAGGCCAGCCGTACGAACACCGGGGAGCTGTTTTTT	CASSERKASRTNTGELFF
NA	TRBV6-2/TRBV6-3	NA	TRBJ2-5	TGTGCCAGCAGTCTCAGGGGGAGGGAGACCCAGTACTTC	CASSLRGRETQYF
NA	TRBV19	TRBD2	TRBJ2-3	TGTGCCAGTAGTACCCGCCAGGGAGGGCTAAGCACAGATACGCAGTATTTT	CASSTRQGGLSTDTQYF
NA	TRBV4-3	NA	TRBJ1-1	TGCGCCAGCTCACCCGGGAGGGTCGGGACTGAAGCTTTCTTT	CASSPGRVGTEAFF
NA	TRBV6-2/TRBV6-3	NA	TRBJ2-3	TGTGCCAGCAGTGTCACAGATACGCAGTATTTT	CASSVTDTQYF
NA	TRBV30	NA	TRBJ2-1	TGTGCCTGGAGTGTACACGGGGGAGGTAGCAATGAGCAGTTCTTC	CAWSVHGGGSNEQFF
NA	TRBV21-1	NA	TRBJ1-2	TGTGCCAGCAGCACCCAAAGCCCCAGGGTCTATGGCTACACCTTC	CASSTQSPRVYGYTF
NA	TRBV6-1	NA	TRBJ1-5	TGTGCCAGCAGTGAAGCCTCGGGGGGTAATCAGCCCCAGCATTTT	CASSEASGGNQPQHF
NA	TRBV11-2	TRBD2	TRBJ2-5	TGTGCCAGCAGCTCCCGAGGGGCGGGAGAGGAGACCCAGTACTTC	CASSSRGAGEETQYF
NA	TRBV19	NA	TRBJ1-1	TGTGCCAGTAGCCTCAGCGAGAACACTGAAGCTTTCTTT	CASSLSENTEAFF
NA	TRBV5-6	NA	TRBJ2-3	TGTGCCAGCAGCTTGGCGGTTAGCACAGATACGCAGTATTTT	CASSLAVSTDTQYF
NA	TRBV6-5	NA	TRBJ1-3	TGTGCCAGCAGGAGACAGGCTTGGAACACCATATATTTT	CASRRQAWNTIYF
NA	TRBV10-2	TRBD2	TRBJ2-2	TGCGCCAGCAGTGGACTAGCAATGAACACCGGGGAGCTGTTTTTT	CASSGLAMNTGELFF
few	TRBV5-8	NA	TRBJ1-1	TGTGCCAGCAGCTTGGGACTGACCCCGATGCCAGCTTTCTTT	CASSLGLTPMPAFF
NA	TRBV4-1	NA	TRBJ1-3	TGCGCCAGCAGCCAAGGAAAGGGGCGGTCTGGAAACACCATATATTTT	CASSQGKGRSGNTIYF
few	TRBV7-8	NA	TRBJ1-2	TGTGCCAGCAGCCCAACCCCGCCGGGACAATTTGTTATCTATGGCTACACCTTC	CASSPTPPGQFVIYGYTF
NA	TRBV5-5	NA	TRBJ1-1	TGTGCCAGCCTTCTGGGTGAGGGGTCGAACACTGAAGCTTTCTTT	CASLLGEGSNTEAFF
NA	TRBV7-9	NA	TRBJ1-2	TGTGCCAGCAGCCGGGAGGGTGACTATGGCTACACCTTC	CASSREGDYGYTF
NA	TRBV2	NA	TRBJ2-5	TGTGCCAGCAGAAGCGACCAAGAGACCCAGTACTTC	CASRSDQETQYF
NA	TRBV5-4	TRBD1	TRBJ2-7	TGTGCCAGCAGCTTGGGCCGTCCAGGGGGTGGCGAGCAGTACTTC	CASSLGRPGGGEQYF
NA	TRBV29-1	TRBD2	TRBJ2-2	TGCAGCGTGCAAGTCCCTTCGGGACTAGCGGGTGACTTCACCGGGGAGCTGTTTTTT	CSVQVPSGLAGDFTGELFF
NA	TRBV7-9	NA	TRBJ2-7	TGTGCCAGCCGACGGCAGGGAGGAAACGAGCAGTACTTC	CASRRQGGNEQYF
few	TRBV27	TRBD1	TRBJ1-5	TGTGCCAGCAGTCACCCTCGACAGGGTGATCAGCCCCAGCATTTT	CASSHPRQGDQPQHF
NA	TRBV10-3	TRBD1	TRBJ1-5	TGTGCCATCAGTGAGACCCAGGGGGCTAGTCAGCCCCAGCATTTT	CAISETQGASQPQHF
NA	TRBV11-1	TRBD1	TRBJ2-6	TGTGCCAGCACCCGACAGGGGGCCTCTGGGGCCAACGTCCTGACTTTC	CASTRQGASGANVLTF
few	TRBV7-9	NA	TRBJ1-1	TGTGCCAGCAGCTTAGGGACCGGGACCTACACTGAAGCTTTCTTT	CASSLGTGTYTEAFF
NA	TRBV28	NA	TRBJ1-2	TGTGCCAGCAGTTTAGAAGGGATAGCGGGCTACACCTTC	CASSLEGIAGYTF
NA	TRBV6-2/TRBV6-3	NA	TRBJ1-2	TGTGCCAGCAGTTTCTTGACTGGGAACTATGGCTACACCTTC	CASSFLTGNYGYTF
NA	TRBV5-6	NA	TRBJ2-5	TGTGCCAGCAGCTTTTGGGGGATGGAGACCCAGTACTTC	CASSFWGMETQYF
NA	TRBV18	NA	TRBJ1-2	TGTGCCAGCTCACCCGACGACGCACTTAGGAGGCATGGCTACACCTTC	CASSPDDALRRHGYTF
NA	TRBV5-1	NA	TRBJ2-3	TGCGCCAGCAGCTTCCATCCCACAGATACGCAGTATTTT	CASSFHPTDTQYF
NA	TRBV6-1	NA	TRBJ1-6	TGTGCCAGCAGTGAAGCCCAGGGGCTTGCACCCCTCCACTTT	CASSEAQGLAPLHF
once	TRBV2	TRBD2	TRBJ2-1	TGTGCCAGCAGTGATACTAGCGGGGCTTACAATGAGCAGTTCTTC	CASSDTSGAYNEQFF